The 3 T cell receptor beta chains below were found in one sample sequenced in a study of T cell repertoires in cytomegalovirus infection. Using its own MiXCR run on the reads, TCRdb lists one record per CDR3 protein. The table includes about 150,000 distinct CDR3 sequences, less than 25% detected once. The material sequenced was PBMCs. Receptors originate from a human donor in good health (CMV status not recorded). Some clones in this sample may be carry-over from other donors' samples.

The CDR3 protein is CASSVPGGASFNEQFF. In nucleotides, the CDR3 is TGTGCCAGCAGCGTCCCCGGGGGCGCCTCTTTCAATGAGCAGTTCTTC. The chain recombines TRBV9 with TRBJ2-1; perhaps D is TRBD1 or TRBD2 (6 bases each). CDR1 is SGDLS, CDR2 YYNGEE, per germline. The germline V and J ends were trimmed by 2 bases and 6 bases, with 18 bases remaining between them. CDR3 length: 16 amino acids.

The CDR3 nucleotides are TGCAGTGCTACCTTGCTAGGGCTTGGGGGGCAGTACTTC. This encodes CSATLLGLGGQYF. This chain links TRBV20-1 with TRBJ2-7, with D tentatively TRBD1 or TRBD2 (5 bases each). The CDR3 runs to 13 residues. V lost 4 bases to trimming and J lost 9 bases, with 19 bases between them. From germline, CDR1 is DFQATT and CDR2 SNEGSKA (reference sequence).

CDR3: CASSFFTGLYASTDTQYF. The CDR3 coding sequence is TGTGCCAGCAGTTTCTTCACAGGACTATACGCTAGCACAGATACGCAGTATTTT. The chain joins TRBV12-3 or TRBV12-4 to TRBJ2-3; TRBD2 is a possible D gene (6 bases). Trimming cost V 3 bases and J 0 bases, with 19 bases left between them. The CDR3 totals 18 residues.